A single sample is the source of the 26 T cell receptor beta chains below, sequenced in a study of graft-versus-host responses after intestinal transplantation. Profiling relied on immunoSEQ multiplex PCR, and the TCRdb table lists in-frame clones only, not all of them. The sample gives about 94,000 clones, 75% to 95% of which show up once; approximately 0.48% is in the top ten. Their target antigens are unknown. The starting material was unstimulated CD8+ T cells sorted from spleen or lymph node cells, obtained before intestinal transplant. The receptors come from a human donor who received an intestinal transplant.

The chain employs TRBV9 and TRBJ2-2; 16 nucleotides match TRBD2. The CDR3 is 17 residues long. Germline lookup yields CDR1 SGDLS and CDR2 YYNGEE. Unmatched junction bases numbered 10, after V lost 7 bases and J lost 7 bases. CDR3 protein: CASHAGLAGGPNGELFF. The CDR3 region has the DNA TGTGCCAGCCACGCGGGACTAGCGGGGGGGCCGAACGGGGAGCTGTTTTTT.

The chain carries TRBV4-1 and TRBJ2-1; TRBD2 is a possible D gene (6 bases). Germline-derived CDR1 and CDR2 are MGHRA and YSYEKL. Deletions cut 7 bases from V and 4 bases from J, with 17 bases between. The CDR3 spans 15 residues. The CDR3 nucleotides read TGCGCCAGCAACCCGAGACCCGGGGGTTACAATGAGCAGTTCTTC. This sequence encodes CASNPRPGGYNEQFF.

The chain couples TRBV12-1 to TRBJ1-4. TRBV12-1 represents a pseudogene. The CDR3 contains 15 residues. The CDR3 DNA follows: TGTGCCAGCAGCCCCGGGCCCGGGGTAAATGAAAAACTGTTTTTT. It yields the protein CASSPGPGVNEKLFF.

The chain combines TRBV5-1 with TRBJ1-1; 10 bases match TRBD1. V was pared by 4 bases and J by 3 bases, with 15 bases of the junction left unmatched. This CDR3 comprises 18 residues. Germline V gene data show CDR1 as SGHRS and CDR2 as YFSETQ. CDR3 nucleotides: TGCGCCAGCAGCCTTACCCCACGGGACAGGGGAACGGACACTGAAGCTTTCTTT. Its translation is CASSLTPRDRGTDTEAFF.

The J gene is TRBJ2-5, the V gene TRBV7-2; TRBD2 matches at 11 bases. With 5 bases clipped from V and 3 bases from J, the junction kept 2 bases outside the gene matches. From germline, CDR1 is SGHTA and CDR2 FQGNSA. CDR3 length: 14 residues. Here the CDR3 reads CASSLSGGEETQYF. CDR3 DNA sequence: TGTGCCAGCAGCCTTAGCGGGGGGGAAGAGACCCAGTACTTC.

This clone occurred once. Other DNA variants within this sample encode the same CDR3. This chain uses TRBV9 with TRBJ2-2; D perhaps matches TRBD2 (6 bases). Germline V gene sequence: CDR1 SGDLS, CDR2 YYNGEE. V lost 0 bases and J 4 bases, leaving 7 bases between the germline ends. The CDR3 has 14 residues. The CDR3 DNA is TGTGCCAGCAGCGTAGGGGGAGGCACCGGGGAGCTGTTTTTT. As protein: CASSVGGGTGELFF.

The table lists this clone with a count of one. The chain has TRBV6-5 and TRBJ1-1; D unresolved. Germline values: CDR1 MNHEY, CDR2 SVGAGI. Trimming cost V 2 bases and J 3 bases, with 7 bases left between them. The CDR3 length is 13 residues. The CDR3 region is CASSYSQDTEAFF. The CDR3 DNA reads TGTGCCAGCAGTTACAGCCAAGACACTGAAGCTTTCTTT.

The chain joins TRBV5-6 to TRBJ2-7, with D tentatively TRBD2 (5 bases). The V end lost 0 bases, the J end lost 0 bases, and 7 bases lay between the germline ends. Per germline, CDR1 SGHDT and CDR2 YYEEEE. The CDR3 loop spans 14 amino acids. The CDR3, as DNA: TGTGCCAGCAGCTTGGGACTACCCTCCTACGAGCAGTACTTC. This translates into CASSLGLPSYEQYF.

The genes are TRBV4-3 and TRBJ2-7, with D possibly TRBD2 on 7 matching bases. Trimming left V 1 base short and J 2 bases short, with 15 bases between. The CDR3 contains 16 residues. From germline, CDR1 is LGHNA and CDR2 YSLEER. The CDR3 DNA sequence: TGCGCCAGCAGCCAAGGTCTCGCGGGGGCCACCTACGAGCAGTACTTC. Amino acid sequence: CASSQGLAGATYEQYF.

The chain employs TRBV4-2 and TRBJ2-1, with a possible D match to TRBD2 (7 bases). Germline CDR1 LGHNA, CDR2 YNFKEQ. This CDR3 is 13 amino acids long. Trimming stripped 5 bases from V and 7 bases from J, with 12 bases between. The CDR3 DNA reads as TGTGCCAGCAGCATAAGGGGGGGGAATGAGCAGTTCTTC. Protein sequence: CASSIRGGNEQFF.

The CDR3 loop reads CASSLGDSHNQPQHF. CDR3 coding DNA: TGTGCCAGCAGTTTAGGGGACAGCCACAATCAGCCCCAGCATTTT. The chain joins TRBV28 to TRBJ1-5, with 7 bases identical to TRBD1. Germline assignment: CDR1 MDHEN and CDR2 SYDVKM. The CDR3 sequence is 15 residues long. The V and J ends lost 2 bases and 3 bases, in that order; junction bases with no gene match: 4.

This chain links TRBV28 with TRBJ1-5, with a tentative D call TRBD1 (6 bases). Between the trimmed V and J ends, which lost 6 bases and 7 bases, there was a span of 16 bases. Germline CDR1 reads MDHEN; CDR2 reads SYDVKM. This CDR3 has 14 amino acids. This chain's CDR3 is CASRLQGRVQPQHF. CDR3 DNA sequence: TGTGCCAGCAGGCTACAGGGAAGAGTACAGCCCCAGCATTTT.

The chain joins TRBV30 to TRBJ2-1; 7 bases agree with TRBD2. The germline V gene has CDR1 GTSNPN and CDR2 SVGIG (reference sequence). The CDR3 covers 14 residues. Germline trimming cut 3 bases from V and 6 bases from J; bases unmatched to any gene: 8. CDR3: CAWRSSGAFNEQFF. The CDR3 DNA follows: TGTGCCTGGAGAAGCAGCGGGGCCTTCAATGAGCAGTTCTTC. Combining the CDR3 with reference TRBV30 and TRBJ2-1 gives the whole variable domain SQTIHQWPATLVQPVGSPLSLECTVEGTSNPNLYWYRQAAGRGLQLLFYSVGIGQISSEVPQNLSASRPQDRQFILSSKKLLLSDSGFYLCAWRSSGAFNEQFFGPGTRLTVL.

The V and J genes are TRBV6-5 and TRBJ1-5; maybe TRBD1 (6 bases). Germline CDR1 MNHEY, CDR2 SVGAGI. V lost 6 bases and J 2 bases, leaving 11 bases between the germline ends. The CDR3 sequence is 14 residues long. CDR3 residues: CASRVRGGNQPQHF. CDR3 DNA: TGTGCCAGCAGGGTCAGGGGTGGCAATCAGCCCCAGCATTTT.

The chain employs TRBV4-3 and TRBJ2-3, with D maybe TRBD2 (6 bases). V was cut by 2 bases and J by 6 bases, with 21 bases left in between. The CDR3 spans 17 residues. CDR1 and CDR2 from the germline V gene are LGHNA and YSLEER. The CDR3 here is CASSQFAPGGALDTQYF. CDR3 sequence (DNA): TGCGCCAGCAGCCAATTCGCGCCGGGCGGGGCCCTGGATACGCAGTATTTT.

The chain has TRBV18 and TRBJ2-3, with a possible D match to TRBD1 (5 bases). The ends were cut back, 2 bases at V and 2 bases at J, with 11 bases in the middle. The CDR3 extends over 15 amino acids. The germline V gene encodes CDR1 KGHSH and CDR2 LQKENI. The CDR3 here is CASSPFGRDTDTQYF. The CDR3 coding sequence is TGTGCCAGCTCACCATTTGGCAGGGACACAGATACGCAGTATTTT.

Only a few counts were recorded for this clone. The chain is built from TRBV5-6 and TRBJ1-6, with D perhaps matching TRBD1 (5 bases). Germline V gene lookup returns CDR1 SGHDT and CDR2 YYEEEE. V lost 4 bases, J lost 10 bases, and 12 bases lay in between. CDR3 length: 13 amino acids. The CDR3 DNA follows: TGTGCCAGCAGCGAGGGGACTCAATCACCCCTCCACTTT. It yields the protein CASSEGTQSPLHF. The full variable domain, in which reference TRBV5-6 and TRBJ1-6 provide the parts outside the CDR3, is DAGVTQSPTHLIKTRGQQVTLRCSPKSGHDTVSWYQQALGQGPQFIFQYYEEEERQRGNFPDRFSGHQFPNYSSELNVNALLLGDSALYLCASSEGTQSPLHFGNGTRLTVT.

The CDR3 here is CATSGGDGVTDTQYF. For the CDR3, the DNA is TGTGCCACCAGCGGGGGGGACGGGGTCACAGATACGCAGTATTTT. The chain recombines TRBV15 with TRBJ2-3; 7 bases agree with TRBD2. V dropped 5 bases and J dropped 2; count of bases not matched to a gene: 7. Germline CDR1 LNHNV, CDR2 YYDKDF (reference sequence). The CDR3 extends over 15 amino acids. Together with reference TRBV15 and TRBJ2-3, the CDR3 gives the full variable domain: DAMVIQNPRYQVTQFGKPVTLSCSQTLNHNVMYWYQQKSSQAPKLLFHYYDKDFNNEADTPDNFQSRRPNTSFCFLDIRSPGLGDTAMYLCATSGGDGVTDTQYFGPGTRLTVL.

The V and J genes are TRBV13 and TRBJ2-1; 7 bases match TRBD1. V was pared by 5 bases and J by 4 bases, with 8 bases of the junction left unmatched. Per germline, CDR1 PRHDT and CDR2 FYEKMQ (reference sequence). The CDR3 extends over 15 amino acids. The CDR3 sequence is CASSERDSLYNEQFF. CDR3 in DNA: TGTGCCAGCAGCGAACGGGACAGCCTATACAATGAGCAGTTCTTC.

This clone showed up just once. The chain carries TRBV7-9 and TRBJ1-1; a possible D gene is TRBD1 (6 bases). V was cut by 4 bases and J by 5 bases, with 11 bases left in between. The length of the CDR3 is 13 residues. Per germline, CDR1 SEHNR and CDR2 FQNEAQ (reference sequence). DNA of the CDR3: TGTGCCAGCAGCTCGGGGGGCATGACTGAAGCTTTCTTT. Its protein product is CASSSGGMTEAFF.

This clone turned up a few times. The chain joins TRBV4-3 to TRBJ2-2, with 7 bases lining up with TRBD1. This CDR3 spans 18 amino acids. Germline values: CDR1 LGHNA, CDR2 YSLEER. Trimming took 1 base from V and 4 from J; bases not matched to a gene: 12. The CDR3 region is CASSQAEDRPRGTGELFF. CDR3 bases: TGCGCCAGCAGCCAAGCGGAGGACAGGCCACGGGGCACCGGGGAGCTGTTTTTT.

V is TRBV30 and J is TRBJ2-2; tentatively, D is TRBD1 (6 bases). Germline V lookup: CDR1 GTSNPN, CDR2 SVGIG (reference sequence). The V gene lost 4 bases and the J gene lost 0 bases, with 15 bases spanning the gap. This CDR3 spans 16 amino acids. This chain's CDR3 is CAWTHRELANTGELFF. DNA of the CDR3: TGTGCCTGGACCCACAGGGAATTAGCGAACACCGGGGAGCTGTTTTTT.

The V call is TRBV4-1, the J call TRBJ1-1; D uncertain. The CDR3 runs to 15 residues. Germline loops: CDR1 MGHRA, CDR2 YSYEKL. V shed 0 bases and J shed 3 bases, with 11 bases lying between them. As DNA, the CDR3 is TGCGCCAGCAGCCAAGATAGCGAGTCTGACACTGAAGCTTTCTTT. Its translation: CASSQDSESDTEAFF.

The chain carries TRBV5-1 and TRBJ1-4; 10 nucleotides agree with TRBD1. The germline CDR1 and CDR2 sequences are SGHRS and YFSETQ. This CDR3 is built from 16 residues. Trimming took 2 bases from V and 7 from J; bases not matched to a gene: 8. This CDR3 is CASSFYAGTGVEKLFF. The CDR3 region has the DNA TGCGCCAGCAGCTTTTATGCGGGGACAGGGGTTGAAAAACTGTTTTTT.

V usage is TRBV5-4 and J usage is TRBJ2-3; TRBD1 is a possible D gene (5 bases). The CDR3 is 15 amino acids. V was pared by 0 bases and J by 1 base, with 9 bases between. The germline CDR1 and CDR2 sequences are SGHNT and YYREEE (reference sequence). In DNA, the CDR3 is TGTGCCAGCAGCTTGGAAAGGGGCCGCACAGATACGCAGTATTTT. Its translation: CASSLERGRTDTQYF.

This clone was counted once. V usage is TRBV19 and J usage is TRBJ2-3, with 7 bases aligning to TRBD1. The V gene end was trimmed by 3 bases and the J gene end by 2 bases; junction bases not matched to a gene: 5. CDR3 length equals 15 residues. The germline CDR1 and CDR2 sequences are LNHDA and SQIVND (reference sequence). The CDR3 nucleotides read TGTGCCAGTAGTATGGTGACAGGGATCACAGATACGCAGTATTTT. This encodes CASSMVTGITDTQYF.